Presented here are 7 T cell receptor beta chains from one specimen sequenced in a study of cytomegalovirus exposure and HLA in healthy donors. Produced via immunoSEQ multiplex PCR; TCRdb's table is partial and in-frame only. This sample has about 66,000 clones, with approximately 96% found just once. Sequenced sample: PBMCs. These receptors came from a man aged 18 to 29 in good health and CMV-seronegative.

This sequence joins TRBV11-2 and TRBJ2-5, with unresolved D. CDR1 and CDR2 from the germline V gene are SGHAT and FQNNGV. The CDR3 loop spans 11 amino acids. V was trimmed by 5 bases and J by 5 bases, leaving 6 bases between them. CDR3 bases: TGTGCCAGCAGCCCGCAGGAGACCCAGTACTTC. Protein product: CASSPQETQYF.

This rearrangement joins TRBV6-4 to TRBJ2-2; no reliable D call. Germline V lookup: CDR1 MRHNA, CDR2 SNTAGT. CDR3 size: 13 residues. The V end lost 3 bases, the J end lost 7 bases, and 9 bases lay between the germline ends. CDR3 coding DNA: TGTGCCAGCAGTGAGTCTTCCTACGGGGAGCTGTTTTTT. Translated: CASSESSYGELFF.

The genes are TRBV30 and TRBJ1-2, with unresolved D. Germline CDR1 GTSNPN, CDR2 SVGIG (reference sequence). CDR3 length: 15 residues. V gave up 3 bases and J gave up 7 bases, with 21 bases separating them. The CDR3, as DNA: TGTGCCTGGAGGCCCCAGCGGGCCCGAGTCCGTGGCTACACCTTC. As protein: CAWRPQRARVRGYTF.

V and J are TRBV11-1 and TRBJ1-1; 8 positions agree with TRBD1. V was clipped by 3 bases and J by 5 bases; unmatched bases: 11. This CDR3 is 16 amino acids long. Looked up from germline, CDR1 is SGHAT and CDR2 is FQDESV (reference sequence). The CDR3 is CASSLFPRGPSTEAFF. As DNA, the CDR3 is TGTGCCAGCAGCTTGTTCCCCAGGGGGCCGAGTACTGAAGCTTTCTTT. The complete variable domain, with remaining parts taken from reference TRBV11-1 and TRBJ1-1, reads EAEVAQSPRYKITEKSQAVAFWCDPISGHATLYWYRQILGQGPELLVQFQDESVVDDSQLPKDRFSAERLKGVDSTLKIQPAELGDSAMYLCASSLFPRGPSTEAFFGQGTRLTVV.

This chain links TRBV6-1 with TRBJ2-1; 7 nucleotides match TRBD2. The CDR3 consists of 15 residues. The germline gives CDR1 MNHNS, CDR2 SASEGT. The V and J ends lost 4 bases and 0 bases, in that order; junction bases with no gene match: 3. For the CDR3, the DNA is TGTGCCAGCAGTGCGGCTAGCGGCTCCTACAATGAGCAGTTCTTC. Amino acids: CASSAASGSYNEQFF.

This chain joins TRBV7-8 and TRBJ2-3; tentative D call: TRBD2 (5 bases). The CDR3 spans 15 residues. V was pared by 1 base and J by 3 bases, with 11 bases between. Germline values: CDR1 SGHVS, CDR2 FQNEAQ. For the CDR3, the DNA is TGTGCCAGCAGCTTAGTTCCGGGATGGACAGATACGCAGTATTTT. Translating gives CASSLVPGWTDTQYF.

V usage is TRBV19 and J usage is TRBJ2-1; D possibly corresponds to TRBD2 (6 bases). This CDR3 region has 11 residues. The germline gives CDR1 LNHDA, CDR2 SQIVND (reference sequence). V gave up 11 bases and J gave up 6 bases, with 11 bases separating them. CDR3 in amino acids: CAPRGCNEQFF. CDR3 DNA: TGTGCCCCGCGGGGCTGCAATGAGCAGTTCTTC. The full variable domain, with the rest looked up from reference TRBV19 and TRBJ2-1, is DGGITQSPKYLFRKEGQNVTLSCEQNLNHDAMYWYRQDPGQGLRLIYYSQIVNDFQKGDIAEGYSVSREKKESFPLTVTSAQKNPTAFYLCAPRGCNEQFFGPGTRLTVL.